This T cell receptor (beta chain) was sequenced in a study of shared clonotypes between healthy human individuals. Study information: The donors, a couple of women and three men, were aged 18 to 49.

The investigators split CD4+ cells into a CD45RA+ naive subset and a CD45RA-negative memory subset. Here immunoSEQ multiplex PCR was the method, and the copy in TCRdb shows in-frame clones only, minus some. The table includes 2 million to 2.5 million clones, approximately 94% detected once. Trimming took off 8 bases at V and 2 bases at J, with 13 bases between the two ends. Germline V lookup: CDR1 MNHNS, CDR2 SASEGT. The CDR3 extends over 13 amino acids. The TCR comes from a young man in good health. The V gene is TRBV6-1, the J gene TRBJ2-7; D may be TRBD1 or TRBD2 (5 bases each). The source material was naive CD4+ T cells sorted from blood. Indicated subset: CD45RA+ positively selected. CDR3 sequence reads: CASRRDHPYEQYF. CDR3 bases: TGTGCCAGCCGCCGGGACCACCCCTACGAGCAGTACTTC.